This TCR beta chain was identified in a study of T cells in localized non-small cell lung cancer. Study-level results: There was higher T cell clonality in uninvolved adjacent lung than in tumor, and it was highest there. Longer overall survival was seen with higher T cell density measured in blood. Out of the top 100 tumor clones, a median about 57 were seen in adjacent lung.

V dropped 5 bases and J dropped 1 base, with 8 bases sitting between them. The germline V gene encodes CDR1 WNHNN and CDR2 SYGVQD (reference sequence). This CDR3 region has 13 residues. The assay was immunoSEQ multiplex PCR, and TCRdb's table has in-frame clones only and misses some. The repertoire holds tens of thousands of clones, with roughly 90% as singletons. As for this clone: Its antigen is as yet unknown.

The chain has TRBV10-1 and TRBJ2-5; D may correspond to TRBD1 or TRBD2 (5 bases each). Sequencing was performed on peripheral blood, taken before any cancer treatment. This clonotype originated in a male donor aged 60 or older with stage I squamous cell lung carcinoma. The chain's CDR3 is CASSRDRQETQYF. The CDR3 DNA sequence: TGCGCCAGCAGTAGGGACCGCCAAGAGACCCAGTACTTC.